This T cell receptor beta chain was documented in a study of somatic mutations in cytotoxic T cells in rheumatoid arthritis. Overall study findings and caveats: Over 20% of CD8+ cells belonged to the largest CD8+ clone in about an eighth of the 65 patients. Patients with rheumatoid arthritis did not differ significantly from age-matched healthy controls in CD8+ T-cell clonality. No age-related increase in CD8+ clonality was seen in healthy controls, but one was seen in rheumatoid arthritis patients. No antigen targets were known for the expanded CD8+ clones.

About this clone: Its antigen remains unidentified.

CDR3 length: 17 amino acids. Germline V gives CDR1 MNHNS, CDR2 SASEGT. Trimming cost V 1 base and J 0 bases; bases outside gene matches: 3. Profiled with immunoSEQ multiplex PCR; TCRdb holds only in-frame clones, not every one. The sample carries roughly 20,000 clones, 65% to 70% recorded once. This clonotype was obtained from an adult with rheumatoid arthritis. The chain has TRBV6-1 and TRBJ2-3; 11 bases agree with TRBD1. Sequences were obtained from CD8+ T cells sorted from blood. Written as DNA, the CDR3 is TGTGCCAGCAGTGAAGGGACAGGGGGCAGGAGCACAGATACGCAGTATTTT. Amino acids: CASSEGTGGRSTDTQYF.